This is a list of T cell receptor beta chains from one sample in a study of T-cell memory formation after mild COVID-19. TCRdb redid the calling of the 5' RACE reads with MiXCR, one entry per CDR3 protein. Of around 400,000 distinct CDR3 sequences in the sample, 20% to 30% were seen once. The specimen sequenced was PBMCs or a T cell subset sorted from them (not recorded which). These receptors came from an adult woman who had mild COVID-19 (a few samples of this study predate the infection). Cell type and time point are not known. Both conserved end residues are part of each CDR3. A D gene is named only where the DNA matches it firmly. Part of the rows lack a size; the others show once, few, many or a class for expanded clones.

>-|TRBV5-6|-|TRBJ2-7
TGTGCCAGCAGCCTCGGACAAGGGATCCGCTACGAGCAGTACTTC
CASSLGQGIRYEQYF
>TRBD1|TRBV7-2|-|TRBJ2-7
TGTGCCAGCAGCTCCCGGGACAGCCCATTCTACGAGCAGTACTTC
CASSSRDSPFYEQYF
>TRBD2|TRBV2|-|TRBJ2-1
TGTGCCAGCACCCCCCCGGGACTAGCGGGATCCGGTGAGCAGTTCTTC
CASTPPGLAGSGEQFF
>-|TRBV12-3/TRBV12-4|few|TRBJ2-1
TGTGCCAGCAGTTTTAGAAGATTCGAGCAGTTCTTC
CASSFRRFEQFF
>TRBD2|TRBV20-1|few|TRBJ2-3
TGCAGTGCTAATAGCGGGGGCTACACAGATACGCAGTATTTT
CSANSGGYTDTQYF
>TRBD1|TRBV27|few|TRBJ2-5
TGTGCCAGCAGTTCGCACAGGGGAACCCAAGAGACCCAGTACTTC
CASSSHRGTQETQYF
>TRBD2|TRBV4-2|once|TRBJ2-3
TGTGCCAGCAGCCAAGGGACTAGCGGGAACACAGATACGCAGTATTTT
CASSQGTSGNTDTQYF
>TRBD2|TRBV3-1|few|TRBJ2-5
TGTGCCAGCAGCCTCCGGGGACTAGAGAGAGAGACCCAGTACTTC
CASSLRGLERETQYF
>-|TRBV7-9|few|TRBJ2-1
TGTGCCAGCAGCCCTCGGATTGGGGTTTACAATGAGCAGTTCTTC
CASSPRIGVYNEQFF
>-|TRBV5-1|few|TRBJ2-1
TGCGCCAGCAGCTTGGAGAGCCTAATACGGAACAATGAGCAGTTCTTC
CASSLESLIRNNEQFF
>TRBD2|TRBV29-1|few|TRBJ2-7
TGCAGCGTTGTGACTAGCGGGCGCTCCTACGAGCAGTACTTC
CSVVTSGRSYEQYF
>TRBD1|TRBV7-9|few|TRBJ1-1
TGTGCCAGCAGTCATAGTACGGGACAGGGGAACACTGAAGCTTTCTTT
CASSHSTGQGNTEAFF
>-|TRBV14|-|TRBJ2-1
TGTGCCAGCAGCCAGGAAGTATACAATGAGCAGTTCTTC
CASSQEVYNEQFF
>-|TRBV7-6|many|TRBJ1-1
TGTGCCAGCAGCTTTTATGCAGGGTCGAACACTGAAGCTTTCTTT
CASSFYAGSNTEAFF
>TRBD1|TRBV4-1|few|TRBJ2-5
TGCGCCAGCAGCTACCGGGGACAGGGGGGAGAGACCCAGTACTTC
CASSYRGQGGETQYF
>TRBD1|TRBV18|few|TRBJ2-1
TGTGCCAGCTCGCAGCCGGGACAGTACAATGAGCAGTTCTTC
CASSQPGQYNEQFF
>TRBD1|TRBV5-1|-|TRBJ1-5
TGCGCCAGCAGCTGGACAGGGGATAGCAATCAGCCCCAGCATTTT
CASSWTGDSNQPQHF
>-|TRBV2|-|TRBJ2-7
TGTGCCAGCAGTCCGGACAGCCTGGAGCAGTACTTC
CASSPDSLEQYF
>-|TRBV24-1|-|TRBJ2-4
TGTGCCACCAGTCCGACGGTTCTAGCCAAAAACATTCAGTACTTC
CATSPTVLAKNIQYF
>-|TRBV5-6|-|TRBJ2-5
TGTGCCAGCAGCTTACTAGGGGAGCAAGAGACCCAGTACTTC
CASSLLGEQETQYF
>-|TRBV9|-|TRBJ2-7
TGTGCCAGCAGCCCCTGGCGGGACACCTACGAGCAGTACTTC
CASSPWRDTYEQYF
>TRBD1|TRBV29-1|few|TRBJ1-1
TGCAGCGTTGAAAGACAGGGGGCGACTGAAGCTTTCTTT
CSVERQGATEAFF